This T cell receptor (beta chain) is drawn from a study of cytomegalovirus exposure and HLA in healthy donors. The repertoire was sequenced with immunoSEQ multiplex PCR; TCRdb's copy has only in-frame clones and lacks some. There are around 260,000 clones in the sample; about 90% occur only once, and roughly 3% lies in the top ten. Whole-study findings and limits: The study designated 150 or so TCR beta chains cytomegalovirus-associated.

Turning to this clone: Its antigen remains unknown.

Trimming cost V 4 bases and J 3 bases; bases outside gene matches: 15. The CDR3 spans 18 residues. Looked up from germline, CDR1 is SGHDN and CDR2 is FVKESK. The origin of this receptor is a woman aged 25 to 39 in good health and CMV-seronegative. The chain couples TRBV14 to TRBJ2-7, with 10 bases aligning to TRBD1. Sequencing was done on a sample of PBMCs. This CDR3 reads CASSPTSGGQGRFYEQYF. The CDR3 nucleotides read TGTGCCAGCAGCCCTACCTCGGGGGGACAGGGGCGATTCTACGAGCAGTACTTC.